The present entry profiles one T cell receptor (beta chain) with its context. Its specificity is not known. The data derive from a study of cytomegalovirus exposure and HLA in healthy donors. Study background: Out of 180 million or so T cells, an earlier analysis found roughly 110 million unique TCR beta sequences in total. Overall study findings and caveats: Data from an earlier analysis indicated that most TCR beta V segments were productive either about 90% or about 30% of the time. A missense variant in DCLRE1C was later tied to TCR beta V- and J-gene trimming.

Primers: 60 Vbeta forward and 13 Jbeta reverse. The assay was immunoSEQ multiplex PCR, and TCRdb's table has in-frame clones only and misses some. The sample carries approximately 100,000 clones, about 70% recorded once. The CDR3 sequence is 12 residues long. V lost 7 bases, J lost 0 bases, and 9 bases lay in between. The germline V gene has CDR1 GTSNPN and CDR2 SVGIG (reference sequence). The chain employs TRBV30 and TRBJ2-5; D possibly corresponds to TRBD1 (6 bases). Sequences were obtained from PBMCs. This TCR came from a woman in her thirties or forties in good health and CMV-seropositive. The CDR3 DNA sequence: TGTGCCTCTCAGGGGAACCAAGAGACCCAGTACTTC. Translated, it gives CASQGNQETQYF.